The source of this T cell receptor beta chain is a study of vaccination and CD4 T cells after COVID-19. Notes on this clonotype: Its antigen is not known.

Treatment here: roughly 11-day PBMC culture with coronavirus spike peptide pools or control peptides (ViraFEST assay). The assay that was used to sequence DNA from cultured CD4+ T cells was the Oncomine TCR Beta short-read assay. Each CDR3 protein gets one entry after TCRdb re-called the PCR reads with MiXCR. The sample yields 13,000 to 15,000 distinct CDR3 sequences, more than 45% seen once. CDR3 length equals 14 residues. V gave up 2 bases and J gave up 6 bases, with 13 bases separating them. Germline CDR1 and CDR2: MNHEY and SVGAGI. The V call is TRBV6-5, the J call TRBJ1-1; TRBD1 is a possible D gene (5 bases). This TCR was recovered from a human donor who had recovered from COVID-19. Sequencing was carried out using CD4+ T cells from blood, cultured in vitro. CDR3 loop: CASSYRSGTSEAFF. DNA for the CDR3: TGTGCCAGCAGTTACAGATCGGGGACTTCTGAAGCTTTCTTT.